This T cell receptor beta chain derives from a study of cytomegalovirus exposure and HLA in healthy donors. With 60 Vbeta and 13 Jbeta primers, the PCR was carried out. Sequencing was performed with immunoSEQ multiplex PCR; in TCRdb, only in-frame clones are kept and a portion is missing. The table lists approximately 130,000 clones, under 85% of them singletons, with under 2% in the top ten. Germline CDR1 reads MNHEY; CDR2 reads SVGAGI. J was trimmed by 7 bases and V by 5 bases; bases with no gene match: 6. This CDR3 has 15 amino acids. The table lists this clone with a few counts. The specimen sequenced was PBMCs. This TCR came from a boy between 5 and 17 years old in good health and CMV-seronegative. This sequence joins TRBV6-5 and TRBJ1-4; 11 bases align to TRBD1. The CDR3 loop reads CASSTGQGAGEKLFF. In nucleotides, the CDR3 is TGTGCCAGCAGTACCGGACAGGGGGCGGGTGAAAAACTGTTTTTT.